The present entry profiles one T cell receptor (beta chain) with its context. Germline trimming cut 2 bases from V and 3 bases from J; bases unmatched to any gene: 7. Germline values: CDR1 SGHRS, CDR2 YFSETQ. The CDR3 spans 18 residues. The PCR ran on 60 Vbeta and 13 Jbeta primers. The data were produced by immunoSEQ multiplex PCR, yet TCRdb's version contains in-frame clones alone and is incomplete. The table has some 140,000 clones, 73% seen once. This sample was taken from a study of cytomegalovirus exposure and HLA in healthy donors. Sequenced input: PBMCs. This TCR derives from a middle-aged woman in good health and CMV-seronegative. The V call is TRBV5-1, the J call TRBJ2-4; 14 bases line up with TRBD2. This CDR3 is CASSLSGLAGVGKNIQYF. CDR3 nucleotides: TGCGCCAGCAGCTTATCGGGACTAGCGGGGGTAGGCAAAAACATTCAGTACTTC.